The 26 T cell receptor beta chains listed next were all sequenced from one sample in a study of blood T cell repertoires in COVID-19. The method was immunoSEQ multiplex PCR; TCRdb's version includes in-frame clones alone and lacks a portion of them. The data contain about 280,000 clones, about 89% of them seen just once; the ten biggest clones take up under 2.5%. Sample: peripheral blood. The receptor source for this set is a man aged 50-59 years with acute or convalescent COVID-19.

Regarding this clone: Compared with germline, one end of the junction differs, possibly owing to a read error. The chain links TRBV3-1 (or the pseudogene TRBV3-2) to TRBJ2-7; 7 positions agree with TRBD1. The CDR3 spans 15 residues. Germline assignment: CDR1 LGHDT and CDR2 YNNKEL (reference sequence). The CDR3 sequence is CASTQGVPVGTALNF. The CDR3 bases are TGTGCCAGCACCCAAGGGGTTCCCGTGGGGACAGCGCTAAACTTC.

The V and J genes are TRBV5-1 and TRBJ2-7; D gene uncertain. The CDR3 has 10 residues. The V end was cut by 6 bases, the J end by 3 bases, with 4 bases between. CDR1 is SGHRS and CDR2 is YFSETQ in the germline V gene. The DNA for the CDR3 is TGCGCCAGCATCCGCTACGAGCAGTACTTC. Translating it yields CASIRYEQYF.

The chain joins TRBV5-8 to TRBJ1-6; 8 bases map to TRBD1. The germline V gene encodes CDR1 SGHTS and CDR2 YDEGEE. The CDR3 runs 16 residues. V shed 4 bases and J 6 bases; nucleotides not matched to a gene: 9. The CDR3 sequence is CASSTRQGRSNSPLHF. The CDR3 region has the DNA TGTGCCAGCAGCACCCGACAGGGGCGAAGTAATTCACCCCTCCACTTT.

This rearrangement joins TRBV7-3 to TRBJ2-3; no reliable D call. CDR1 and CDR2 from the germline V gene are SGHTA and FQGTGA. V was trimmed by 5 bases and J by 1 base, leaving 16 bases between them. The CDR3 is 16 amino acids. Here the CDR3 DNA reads TGTGCCAGCAGCCGAAGAGCCGGGTTCGGCACAGATACGCAGTATTTT. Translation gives CASSRRAGFGTDTQYF.

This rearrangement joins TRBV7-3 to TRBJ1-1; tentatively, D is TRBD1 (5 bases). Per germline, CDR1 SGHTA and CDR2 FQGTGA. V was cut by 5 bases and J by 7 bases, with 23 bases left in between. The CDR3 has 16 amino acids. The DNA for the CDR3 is TGTGCCAGCAGCCCAACGGAAGGGGACTCCGGGGGTGAAGCTTTCTTT. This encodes CASSPTEGDSGGEAFF.

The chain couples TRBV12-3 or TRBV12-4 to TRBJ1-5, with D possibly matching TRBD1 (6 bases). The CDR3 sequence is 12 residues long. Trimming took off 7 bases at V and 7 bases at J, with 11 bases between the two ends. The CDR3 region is CASTSTGQPQHF. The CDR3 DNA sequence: TGTGCCAGCACCTCGACAGGACAGCCCCAGCATTTT.

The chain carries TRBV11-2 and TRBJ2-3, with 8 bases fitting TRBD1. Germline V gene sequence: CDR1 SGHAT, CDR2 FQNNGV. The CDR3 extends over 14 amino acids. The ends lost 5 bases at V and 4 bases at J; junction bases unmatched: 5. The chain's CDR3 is CASSPGGPPDTQYF. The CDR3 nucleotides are TGTGCCAGCAGCCCAGGGGGCCCCCCAGATACGCAGTATTTT. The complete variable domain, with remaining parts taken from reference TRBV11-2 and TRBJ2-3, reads EAGVAQSPRYKIIEKRQSVAFWCNPISGHATLYWYQQILGQGPKLLIQFQNNGVVDDSQLPKDRFSAERLKGVDSTLKIQPAKLEDSAVYLCASSPGGPPDTQYFGPGTRLTVL.

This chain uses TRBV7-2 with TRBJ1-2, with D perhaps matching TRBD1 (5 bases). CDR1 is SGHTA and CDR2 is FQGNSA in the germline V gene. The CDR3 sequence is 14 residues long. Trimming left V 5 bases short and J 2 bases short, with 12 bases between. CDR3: CASSPSGGNYGYTF. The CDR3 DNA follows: TGTGCCAGCAGCCCCTCCGGGGGAAACTATGGCTACACCTTC.

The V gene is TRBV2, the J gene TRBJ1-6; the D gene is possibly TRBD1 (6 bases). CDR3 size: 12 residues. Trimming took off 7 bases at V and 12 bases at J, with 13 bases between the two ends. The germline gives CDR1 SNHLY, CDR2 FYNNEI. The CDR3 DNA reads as TGTGCCAGCAAAGGGGACACGGGACCCCTCCACTTT. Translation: CASKGDTGPLHF. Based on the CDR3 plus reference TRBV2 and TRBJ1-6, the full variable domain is EPEVTQTPSHQVTQMGQEVILRCVPISNHLYFYWYRQILGQKVEFLVSFYNNEISEKSEIFDDQFSVERPDGSNFTLKIRSTKLEDSAMYFCASKGDTGPLHFGNGTRLTVT.

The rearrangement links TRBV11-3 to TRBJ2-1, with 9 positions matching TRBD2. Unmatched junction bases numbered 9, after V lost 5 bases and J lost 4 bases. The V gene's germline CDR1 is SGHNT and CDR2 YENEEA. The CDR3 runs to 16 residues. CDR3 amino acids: CASSPLPSGGYNEQFF. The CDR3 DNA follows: TGTGCCAGCAGCCCCCTACCGAGCGGGGGGTACAATGAGCAGTTCTTC.

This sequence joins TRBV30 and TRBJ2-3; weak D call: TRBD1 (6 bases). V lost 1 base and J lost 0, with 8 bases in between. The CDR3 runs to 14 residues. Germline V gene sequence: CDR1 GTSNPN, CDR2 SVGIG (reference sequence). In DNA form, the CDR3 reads TGTGCCTGGAGTGGTGGACAGAGCACAGATACGCAGTATTTT. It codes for CAWSGGQSTDTQYF.

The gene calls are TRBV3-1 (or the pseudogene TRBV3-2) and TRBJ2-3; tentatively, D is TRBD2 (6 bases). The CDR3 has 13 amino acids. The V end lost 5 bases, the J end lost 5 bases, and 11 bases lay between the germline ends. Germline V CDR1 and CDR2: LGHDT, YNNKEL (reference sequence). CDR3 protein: CASSAGGRDTQYF. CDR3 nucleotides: TGTGCCAGCAGCGCAGGAGGGAGAGATACGCAGTATTTT.

The CDR3 loop reads CASRTVLDTEAFF. For the CDR3, the DNA is TGTGCCAGCCGGACAGTCCTTGACACTGAAGCTTTCTTT. The J gene is TRBJ1-1, the V gene TRBV2; D perhaps matches TRBD1 (6 bases). Germline loops: CDR1 SNHLY, CDR2 FYNNEI. The ends were cut back, 8 bases at V and 3 bases at J, with 13 bases in the middle. This CDR3 spans 13 amino acids. The full variable domain, in which reference TRBV2 and TRBJ1-1 provide the parts outside the CDR3, is EPEVTQTPSHQVTQMGQEVILRCVPISNHLYFYWYRQILGQKVEFLVSFYNNEISEKSEIFDDQFSVERPDGSNFTLKIRSTKLEDSAMYFCASRTVLDTEAFFGQGTRLTVV.

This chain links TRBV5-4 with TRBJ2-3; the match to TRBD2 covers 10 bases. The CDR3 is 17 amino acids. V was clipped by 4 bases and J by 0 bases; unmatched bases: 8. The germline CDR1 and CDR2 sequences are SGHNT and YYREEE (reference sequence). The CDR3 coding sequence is TGTGCCAGCAGCGCGGCTCTAGCGGGGGCTAGCACAGATACGCAGTATTTT. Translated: CASSAALAGASTDTQYF. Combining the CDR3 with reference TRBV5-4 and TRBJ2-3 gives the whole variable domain ETGVTQSPTHLIKTRGQQVTLRCSSQSGHNTVSWYQQALGQGPQFIFQYYREEENGRGNFPPRFSGLQFPNYSSELNVNALELDDSALYLCASSAALAGASTDTQYFGPGTRLTVL.

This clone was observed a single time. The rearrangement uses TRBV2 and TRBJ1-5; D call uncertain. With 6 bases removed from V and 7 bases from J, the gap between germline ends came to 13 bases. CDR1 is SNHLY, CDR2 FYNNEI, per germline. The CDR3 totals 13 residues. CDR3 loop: CASSLRPRQPQHF. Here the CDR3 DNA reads TGTGCCAGCAGCCTGAGACCGAGGCAGCCCCAGCATTTT.

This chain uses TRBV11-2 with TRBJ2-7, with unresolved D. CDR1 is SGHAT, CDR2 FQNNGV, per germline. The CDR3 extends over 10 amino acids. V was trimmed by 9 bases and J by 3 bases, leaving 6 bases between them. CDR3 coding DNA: TGTGCCAGTGGCCTCTACGAGCAGTACTTC. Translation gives CASGLYEQYF.

Here the CDR3 DNA reads TGTGCCAGCAGCTTTCCGGGACAGGGGGGGTTCATGAACACTGAAGCTTTCTTT. Its translation: CASSFPGQGGFMNTEAFF. V gene TRBV5-4 combines with J gene TRBJ1-1, with 11 positions matching TRBD1. The CDR3 loop spans 18 amino acids. Germline values: CDR1 SGHNT, CDR2 YYREEE (reference sequence). V trimming: 2 bases; J trimming: 0 bases; junction bases outside the gene matches: 9.

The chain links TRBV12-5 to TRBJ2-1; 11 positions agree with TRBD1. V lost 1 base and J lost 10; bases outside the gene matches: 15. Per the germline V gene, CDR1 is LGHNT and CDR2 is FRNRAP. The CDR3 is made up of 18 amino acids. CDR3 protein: CASGLGLGGQGANGEQFF. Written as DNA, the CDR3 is TGTGCTAGTGGTTTGGGACTGGGAGGACAGGGGGCGAACGGGGAGCAGTTCTTC.

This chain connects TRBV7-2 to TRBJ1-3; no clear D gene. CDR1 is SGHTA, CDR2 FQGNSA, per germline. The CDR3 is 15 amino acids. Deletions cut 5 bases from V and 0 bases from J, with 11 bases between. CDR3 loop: CASSPFRVSGNTIYF. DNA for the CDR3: TGTGCCAGCAGCCCGTTTCGAGTCTCTGGAAACACCATATATTTT.

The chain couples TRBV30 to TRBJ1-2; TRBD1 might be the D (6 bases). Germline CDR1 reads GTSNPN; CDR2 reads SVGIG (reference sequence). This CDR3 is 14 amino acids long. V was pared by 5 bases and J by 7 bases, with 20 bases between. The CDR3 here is CAWARLGALGGYTF. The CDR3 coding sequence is TGTGCCTGGGCCCGGCTGGGGGCTCTCGGTGGCTACACCTTC.

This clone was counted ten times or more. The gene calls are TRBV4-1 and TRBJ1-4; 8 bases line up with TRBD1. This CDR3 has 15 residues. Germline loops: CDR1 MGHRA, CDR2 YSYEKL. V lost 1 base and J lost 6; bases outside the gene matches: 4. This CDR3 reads CASSQGQGAYEKLFF. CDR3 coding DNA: TGCGCCAGCAGCCAAGGGCAGGGGGCTTATGAAAAACTGTTTTTT.

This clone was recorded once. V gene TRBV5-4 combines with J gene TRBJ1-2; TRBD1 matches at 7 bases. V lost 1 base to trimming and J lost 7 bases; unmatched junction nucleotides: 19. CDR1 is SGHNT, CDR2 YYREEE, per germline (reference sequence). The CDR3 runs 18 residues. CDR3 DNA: TGTGCCAGCAGCTTGATGGGGGGAACAGGGGCCCGACCCGTTGGCTACACCTTC. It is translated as CASSLMGGTGARPVGYTF.

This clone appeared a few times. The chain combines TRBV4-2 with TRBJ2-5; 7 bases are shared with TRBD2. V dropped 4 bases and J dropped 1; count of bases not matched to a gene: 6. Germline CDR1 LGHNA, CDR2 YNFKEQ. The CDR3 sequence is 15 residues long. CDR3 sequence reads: CASSLTAGIQETQYF. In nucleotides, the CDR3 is TGTGCCAGCAGCCTAACAGCGGGGATCCAAGAGACCCAGTACTTC.

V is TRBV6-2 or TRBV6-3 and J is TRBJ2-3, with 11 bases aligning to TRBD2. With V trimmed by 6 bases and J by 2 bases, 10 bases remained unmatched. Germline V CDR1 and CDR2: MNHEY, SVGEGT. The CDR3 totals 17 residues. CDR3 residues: CASSPQLAGAHTDTQYF. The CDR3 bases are TGTGCCAGCAGCCCTCAACTAGCGGGGGCTCACACAGATACGCAGTATTTT.

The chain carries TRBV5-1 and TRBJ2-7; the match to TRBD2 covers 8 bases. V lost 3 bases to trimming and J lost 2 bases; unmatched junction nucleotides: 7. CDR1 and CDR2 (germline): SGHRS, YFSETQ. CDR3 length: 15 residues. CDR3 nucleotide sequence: TGCGCCAGCAGCTCGGGACTAGTAGGTCCCTACGAGCAGTACTTC. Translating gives CASSSGLVGPYEQYF.

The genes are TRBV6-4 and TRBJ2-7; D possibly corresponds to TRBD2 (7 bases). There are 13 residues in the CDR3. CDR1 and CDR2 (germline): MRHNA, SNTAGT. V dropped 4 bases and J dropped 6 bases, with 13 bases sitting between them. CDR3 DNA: TGTGCCAGCAGTGCCGGCGGGGGCGGCGAGCAGTACTTC. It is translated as CASSAGGGGEQYF.